Presented here are 30 T cell receptor beta chains from one specimen sequenced in a study of shared clonotypes between healthy human individuals. Libraries were prepared by immunoSEQ multiplex PCR; TCRdb keeps only in-frame clonotypes and omits some of them. The sample records more than 550,000 clones, around 77% being singletons. The source material was memory CD4+ T cells sorted from blood. As to subset: CD45RA-negative fraction. All receptors come from a woman aged 30 to 39 in good health.

This chain joins TRBV5-4 and TRBJ2-5, with TRBD2 identical over 10 bases. The CDR3 runs to 14 residues. The germline V gene encodes CDR1 SGHNT and CDR2 YYREEE (reference sequence). The trim removed 4 bases at V and 3 bases at J, leaving 3 bases unmatched. The CDR3, as DNA: TGTGCCAGCAGCAATCTAGCGGGAGAAGAGACCCAGTACTTC. Protein sequence: CASSNLAGEETQYF.

This clone has a handful of counts. The chain couples TRBV4-2 to TRBJ1-1; D might be TRBD1 (6 bases). Germline CDR1 and CDR2: LGHNA and YNFKEQ. The CDR3 spans 18 residues. V was clipped by 3 bases and J by 1 base, with 21 bases between them. CDR3 in amino acids: CASSQGPAYRAGNTEAFF. CDR3 coding DNA: TGTGCCAGCAGCCAGGGGCCTGCTTACAGGGCCGGGAACACTGAAGCTTTCTTT.

The CDR3 region is CSVADLSNQPQHF. In nucleotides, the CDR3 is TGCAGCGTTGCTGATTTAAGCAATCAGCCCCAGCATTTT. The chain couples TRBV29-1 to TRBJ1-5; D is unresolved. The CDR3 has 13 amino acids. Germline V gene data show CDR1 as SQVTM and CDR2 as ANQGSEA. V lost 4 bases, J lost 1 base, and 8 bases lay in between.

This chain joins TRBV6-5 and TRBJ1-1, with D perhaps TRBD1 (5 bases). CDR3 length: 14 amino acids. Germline loops: CDR1 MNHEY, CDR2 SVGAGI. V lost 4 bases, J lost 4 bases, and 13 bases lay in between. The CDR3, as DNA: TGTGCCAGCAGTTTGGCCCCGGACATCACTGAAGCTTTCTTT. Translation: CASSLAPDITEAFF.

Notes on this clone: At the DNA level, this CDR3 is encoded by other sequences in the same sample as well. The rearrangement links TRBV7-7 to TRBJ2-1; TRBD2 matches at 7 bases. The trim removed 4 bases at V and 3 bases at J, leaving 0 bases unmatched. The germline gives CDR1 SSHAT, CDR2 FNYEAQ (reference sequence). This CDR3 has 13 amino acids. CDR3 coding DNA: TGTGCCAGCAGCTCGGGAGGCTACAATGAGCAGTTCTTC. This sequence encodes CASSSGGYNEQFF.

V is TRBV7-2 and J is TRBJ2-3, with TRBD2 identical over 10 bases. The ends lost 1 base at V and 3 bases at J; junction bases unmatched: 4. Germline CDR1 reads SGHTA; CDR2 reads FQGNSA. This CDR3 is 16 amino acids long. The CDR3 DNA follows: TGTGCCAGCAGCTTAGGGGGACTAGCGCATACAGATACGCAGTATTTT. It specifies CASSLGGLAHTDTQYF.

This clone was seen just once. The J gene is TRBJ2-1, the V gene TRBV4-1; TRBD2 agrees at 10 bases. CDR1 is MGHRA, CDR2 YSYEKL, per germline. V lost 2 bases and J lost 7; bases outside the gene matches: 8. The length of the CDR3 is 16 residues. Written as DNA, the CDR3 is TGCGCCAGCAGCCAATCTACTAGCGGGAAGTTTAATGAGCAGTTCTTC. Translated: CASSQSTSGKFNEQFF.

V usage is TRBV28 and J usage is TRBJ1-2; the D is unclear. Germline CDR1 is MDHEN and CDR2 is SYDVKM. This CDR3 comprises 14 residues. Trimming took 8 bases from V and 7 from J, leaving 20 bases between them. As DNA, the CDR3 is TGTGCCAGCGGAGCTGGCGGGGAGGGTGGTGGCTACACCTTC. Its translation is CASGAGGEGGGYTF.

The chain is built from TRBV19 and TRBJ1-5; the D is unclear. V lost 0 bases to trimming and J lost 4 bases, with 10 bases between them. This CDR3 is 15 amino acids long. The germline CDR1 and CDR2 sequences are LNHDA and SQIVND (reference sequence). Written as DNA, the CDR3 is TGTGCCAGTAGTATAGAAGGCCGCGGGAATCAGCCCCAGCATTTT. Amino acid sequence: CASSIEGRGNQPQHF.

V gene TRBV9 combines with J gene TRBJ2-3; weak D call: TRBD2 (5 bases). The CDR3 runs 17 residues. The germline gives CDR1 SGDLS, CDR2 YYNGEE. Trimming shortened V by 0 bases and J by 0 bases, and 14 bases separated the two germline ends. CDR3: CASSVVFERPSTDTQYF. CDR3 DNA: TGTGCCAGCAGCGTAGTGTTCGAGCGGCCAAGCACAGATACGCAGTATTTT.

The chain links TRBV6-1 to TRBJ1-2, with D unclear. CDR1 is MNHNS and CDR2 is SASEGT in the germline V gene. V shed 0 bases and J shed 8 bases, with 10 bases lying between them. This CDR3 comprises 13 residues. The CDR3 nucleotides read TGTGCCAGCAGTGAAGCGCCGAATCAGGGCTACACCTTC. It yields the protein CASSEAPNQGYTF.

A note on this clone: Other DNA sequences in the sample encode the same CDR3. This chain connects TRBV5-1 to TRBJ1-1, with 7 bases fitting TRBD1. The CDR3 length is 14 residues. Germline lookup yields CDR1 SGHRS and CDR2 YFSETQ. The trim removed 4 bases at V and 5 bases at J, leaving 8 bases unmatched. The CDR3 DNA reads TGCGCCAGCAGCCCCGGACAGGAGGGGACTGAAGCTTTCTTT. Its protein is CASSPGQEGTEAFF.

This clone came up a few times. V usage is TRBV28 and J usage is TRBJ2-7; 9 bases align to TRBD2. Germline trimming cut 8 bases from V and 5 bases from J; bases unmatched to any gene: 7. The CDR3 runs 13 residues. Germline V CDR1 and CDR2: MDHEN, SYDVKM. The CDR3 reads CASGAGGIHEQYF. The CDR3 nucleotides are TGTGCCAGCGGAGCGGGAGGAATCCACGAGCAGTACTTC.

The genes are TRBV28 and TRBJ2-3; 8 nucleotides line up with TRBD1. J gave up 2 bases and V 7 bases, and 5 bases lay outside the gene matches. CDR1 is MDHEN, CDR2 SYDVKM, per germline. The CDR3 spans 14 residues. CDR3 nucleotide sequence: TGTGCCAGCAATGCAGGGGGCGTCACAGATACGCAGTATTTT. Protein sequence: CASNAGGVTDTQYF.

This clone came up many times. The rearrangement uses TRBV29-1 and TRBJ1-5; the D is unclear. CDR1 is SQVTM and CDR2 is ANQGSEA in the germline V gene. The CDR3 spans 15 residues. Trimming cost V 4 bases and J 0 bases, with 13 bases left between them. CDR3 residues: CSVGQDAHSNQPQHF. As DNA, the CDR3 is TGCAGCGTTGGCCAGGACGCACATAGCAATCAGCCCCAGCATTTT.

CDR3 sequence: CASTTGTGVTEAFF. The DNA of the CDR3 is TGTGCCAGCACCACCGGGACAGGGGTGACTGAAGCTTTCTTT. J is TRBJ1-1 and V is TRBV27, with TRBD1 matching 10 bases. Germline-derived CDR1 and CDR2 are MNHEY and SMNVEV (reference sequence). This CDR3 is built from 14 residues. With 7 bases clipped from V and 5 bases from J, the junction kept 7 bases outside the gene matches.

This clone was seen at least ten times. This chain joins TRBV6-4 and TRBJ2-5, with 8 nucleotides matching TRBD2. From germline, CDR1 is MRHNA and CDR2 SNTAGT. The CDR3 has 15 amino acids. With 3 bases clipped from V and 4 bases from J, the junction kept 7 bases outside the gene matches. CDR3 coding DNA: TGTGCCAGCAGTGAGGCGGGAGGAGGCCGAGAGACCCAGTACTTC. This encodes CASSEAGGGRETQYF.

V and J are TRBV10-3 and TRBJ2-7; unclear D gene. The V gene lost 7 bases and the J gene lost 0 bases, with 16 bases spanning the gap. The CDR3 is made up of 15 amino acids. Germline V gene sequence: CDR1 ENHRY, CDR2 SYGVKD. CDR3 sequence: CAINTERSSSYEQYF. The CDR3 DNA is TGTGCCATCAATACCGAGCGATCAAGCTCCTACGAGCAGTACTTC.

CDR3 DNA: TGTGCCAGTAGTCTCGGCAGGGTCAATGGGGGCAATCAGCCCCAGCATTTT. Its protein is CASSLGRVNGGNQPQHF. This rearrangement joins TRBV19 to TRBJ1-5, with D tentatively TRBD1 (5 bases). The length of the CDR3 is 17 residues. CDR1 is LNHDA, CDR2 SQIVND, per germline (reference sequence). V was trimmed by 5 bases and J by 2 bases, leaving 19 bases between them.

The V call is TRBV7-9, the J call TRBJ2-7; tentative D call: TRBD1 (6 bases). The CDR3 has 16 amino acids. The germline gives CDR1 SEHNR, CDR2 FQNEAQ (reference sequence). With 2 bases removed from V and 1 base from J, the gap between germline ends came to 15 bases. The CDR3 reads CASSLYGRGPSYEQYF. CDR3 nucleotide sequence: TGTGCCAGCAGCTTATACGGCAGGGGTCCTTCCTACGAGCAGTACTTC.

The chain recombines TRBV5-1 with TRBJ2-3; weak D call: TRBD1 (6 bases). Trimming left V 2 bases short and J 2 bases short, with 12 bases between. The CDR3 is 15 amino acids. CDR1 SGHRS and CDR2 YFSETQ come from the germline V gene. Here the CDR3 reads CASSLQGPYTDTQYF. CDR3 DNA sequence: TGCGCCAGCAGCTTACAGGGACCCTACACAGATACGCAGTATTTT.

The table lists this clone with a few counts. The rearrangement joins TRBV5-1 to TRBJ1-2; a possible D gene is TRBD1 (6 bases). Germline V CDR1 and CDR2: SGHRS, YFSETQ. CDR3 length: 16 residues. V lost 4 bases and J 4 bases, leaving 20 bases between the germline ends. The CDR3 here is CASSQRPGDKSYGYTF. The CDR3 bases are TGCGCCAGCAGCCAACGGCCTGGGGACAAGTCCTATGGCTACACCTTC.

This clone was observed a handful of times. The chain is built from TRBV6-6 and TRBJ1-1, with D possibly TRBD1 on 6 matching bases. The germline CDR1 and CDR2 sequences are MNHNY and SVGAGI (reference sequence). V lost 7 bases to trimming and J lost 1 base, with 16 bases between them. The CDR3 runs 15 residues. The CDR3 bases are TGTGCCAGCATCGCGCCGGGGGGGCGGAACACTGAAGCTTTCTTT. This gives the protein CASIAPGGRNTEAFF.

The rearrangement uses TRBV2 and TRBJ2-3; D call uncertain. V was cut by 8 bases and J by 2 bases, with 5 bases left in between. The CDR3 is 11 amino acids. The V gene's germline CDR1 is SNHLY and CDR2 FYNNEI. The chain's CDR3 is CASGVTDTQYF. The DNA of the CDR3 is TGTGCCAGCGGAGTCACAGATACGCAGTATTTT.

The CDR3 nucleotides read TGTGCCAGCAGCTTGATCGGGGGCAATGAAAAACTGTTTTTT. Protein sequence: CASSLIGGNEKLFF. The chain carries TRBV5-4 and TRBJ1-4, with D tentatively TRBD1 (6 bases). CDR1 and CDR2 (germline): SGHNT, YYREEE (reference sequence). The germline V and J ends were trimmed by 1 base and 5 bases, with 9 bases remaining between them. This CDR3 spans 14 amino acids.

A single count supports this clone. The CDR3 reads CASSLDSGAELFF. As DNA, the CDR3 is TGTGCCAGCAGTTTAGATTCAGGGGCCGAGCTGTTTTTT. This chain connects TRBV28 to TRBJ2-2, with D perhaps matching TRBD1 (6 bases). V was shortened by 2 bases and J by 11 bases, with 12 bases between the two germline ends. The CDR3 totals 13 residues. Germline V gene data show CDR1 as MDHEN and CDR2 as SYDVKM.

The J gene is TRBJ2-7, the V gene TRBV18; 8 bases agree with TRBD2. Germline assignment: CDR1 KGHSH and CDR2 LQKENI. The CDR3 runs to 16 residues. J lost 0 bases, V lost 5 bases, and 9 bases had no gene match. The CDR3 DNA is TGTGCCAGCTCATCCGCCGGGACTAGGGGCTCCTACGAGCAGTACTTC. Amino acid sequence: CASSSAGTRGSYEQYF.

The chain couples TRBV5-1 to TRBJ1-2; TRBD1 agrees at 8 bases. After removal of 5 bases from V and 4 bases from J, the junction contained 10 bases not matched to a gene. The germline V gene encodes CDR1 SGHRS and CDR2 YFSETQ. This CDR3 has 15 residues. The DNA of the CDR3 is TGCGCCAGCAGACCCGGACAGGGACTTGGCTATGGCTACACCTTC. Translated, it gives CASRPGQGLGYGYTF. The full variable domain, rest sourced from reference TRBV5-1 and TRBJ1-2, is KAGVTQTPRYLIKTRGQQVTLSCSPISGHRSVSWYQQTPGQGLQFLFEYFSETQRNKGNFPGRFSGRQFSNSRSEMNVSTLELGDSALYLCASRPGQGLGYGYTFGSGTRLTVV.

This sequence joins TRBV27 and TRBJ1-2; TRBD1 aligns across 7 bases. Losses at the gene ends were 5 bases for V and 4 bases for J; bases not matched to a gene: 7. The CDR3 extends over 14 amino acids. CDR1 and CDR2 (germline): MNHEY, SMNVEV (reference sequence). The CDR3 DNA reads as TGTGCCAGCAGTCACAACAGGGGCCCCTATGGCTACACCTTC. Its translation: CASSHNRGPYGYTF.

V usage is TRBV11-2 and J usage is TRBJ1-4, with TRBD1 as a possible D gene (5 bases). The V end lost 5 bases, the J end lost 6 bases, and 16 bases lay between the germline ends. The CDR3 has 15 residues. Germline values: CDR1 SGHAT, CDR2 FQNNGV. The CDR3 protein is CASSLRMGTDEKLFF. The CDR3, as DNA: TGTGCCAGCAGCCTCAGGATGGGGACGGATGAAAAACTGTTTTTT.